These 32 T cell receptor beta chains originate from one sample sequenced in a study of vaccination and CD4 T cells after COVID-19. The sample's treatment: approximately nine-day PBMC culture with coronavirus spike peptide pools or control peptides (ViraFEST assay). Sequencing of DNA taken from cultured CD4+ T cells relied on the Oncomine TCR Beta short-read assay. TCRdb passed the PCR reads through MiXCR, listing each CDR3 protein once. The sample has around 13,000 distinct CDR3 sequences; around 42% are singletons. Antigens for these TCRs are unknown. The specimen was CD4+ T cells from blood, cultured in vitro, collected before SARS-CoV-2 vaccination. These receptors came from a human donor who had recovered from COVID-19.

DNA of the CDR3: TGTGCCAGCACCCACCGGGGAGGGCCGAGGTGGCACGAGCAGTACTTC. Translated: CASTHRGGPRWHEQYF. This chain links TRBV11-3 with TRBJ2-7, with 7 positions matching TRBD2. CDR1 is SGHNT and CDR2 is YENEEA in the germline V gene. The CDR3 has 16 amino acids. The ends lost 7 bases at V and 5 bases at J; junction bases unmatched: 17.

In this sample, this clonotype turned up once. V usage is TRBV6-2 or TRBV6-3 and J usage is TRBJ1-1; D call uncertain. This CDR3 has 16 residues. CDR1 and CDR2 from the germline V gene are MNHEY and SVGEGT. Trimming stripped 7 bases from V and 1 base from J, with 19 bases between. This chain's CDR3 is CASIRARPGRNTEAFF. CDR3 sequence (DNA): TGTGCCAGCATCCGAGCACGTCCGGGTAGGAACACTGAAGCTTTCTTT.

There are a few counts of this clonotype. This chain joins TRBV7-9 and TRBJ1-5; TRBD1 matches 9 bases. The V gene end was trimmed by 1 base and the J gene end by 5 bases; junction bases not matched to a gene: 0. The CDR3 extends over 14 amino acids. Germline V gene lookup returns CDR1 SEHNR and CDR2 FQNEAQ (reference sequence). CDR3 nucleotide sequence: TGTGCCAGCAGCTTAGGGACAGGGGATCAGCCCCAGCATTTT. As protein: CASSLGTGDQPQHF.

V is TRBV18 and J is TRBJ1-5; the D is unclear. Germline loops: CDR1 KGHSH, CDR2 LQKENI. The CDR3 has 13 amino acids. Trimming took 6 bases from V and 7 from J, leaving 13 bases between them. As DNA, the CDR3 is TGTGCCAGCTCCACCGAATACGACCAGCCCCAGCATTTT. Protein sequence: CASSTEYDQPQHF.

The chain is built from TRBV5-4 and TRBJ1-1; a possible D gene is TRBD1 (6 bases). Per the germline V gene, CDR1 is SGHNT and CDR2 is YYREEE (reference sequence). The CDR3 consists of 13 residues. Trimming shortened V by 1 base and J by 4 bases, and 8 bases separated the two germline ends. The CDR3 spells CASSLQGSTEAFF. The CDR3, as DNA: TGTGCCAGCAGCTTGCAGGGGAGCACTGAAGCTTTCTTT.

This clonotype was observed a handful of times. The chain combines TRBV2 with TRBJ2-7; the match to TRBD1 covers 8 bases. The ends lost 5 bases at V and 4 bases at J; junction bases unmatched: 13. The CDR3 is 16 amino acids. The V gene's germline CDR1 is SNHLY and CDR2 FYNNEI. This chain's CDR3 is CASSPSLGTGLYEQYF. The CDR3 nucleotides are TGTGCCAGCAGTCCTTCCCTTGGGACAGGTTTATACGAGCAGTACTTC.

The J gene is TRBJ2-5, the V gene TRBV20-1; D not certain. The V end lost 7 bases, the J end lost 2 bases, and 8 bases lay between the germline ends. CDR1 DFQATT and CDR2 SNEGSKA come from the germline V gene (reference sequence). This CDR3 is built from 11 residues. The CDR3 DNA reads as TGCAGTGTTCCCAGACAAGAGACCCAGTACTTC. Residues: CSVPRQETQYF.

The chain couples TRBV6-1 to TRBJ1-2; no definite D call. The CDR3 is 15 amino acids. The ends were cut back, 5 bases at V and 3 bases at J, with 16 bases in the middle. Germline V CDR1 and CDR2: MNHNS, SASEGT. CDR3 DNA: TGTGCCAGCAGTAGGTTCGGATCCGCGGACTATGGCTACACCTTC. As protein: CASSRFGSADYGYTF.

This chain connects TRBV6-2 or TRBV6-3 to TRBJ1-5; 7 nucleotides match TRBD1. Trimming took 7 bases from V and 1 from J; bases not matched to a gene: 13. The germline gives CDR1 MNHEY, CDR2 SVGEGT. This CDR3 spans 17 amino acids. CDR3 coding DNA: TGTGCCAGCATCCAACAGCAGGGGGGGGACAGCAATCAGCCCCAGCATTTT. It is translated as CASIQQQGGDSNQPQHF.

The V and J genes are TRBV7-9 and TRBJ2-7; 12 bases agree with TRBD2. V dropped 3 bases and J dropped 3; count of bases not matched to a gene: 0. Germline lookup yields CDR1 SEHNR and CDR2 FQNEAQ (reference sequence). The CDR3 is 14 residues long. The CDR3 DNA reads TGTGCCAGCAGCTTGACTAGCGGGAGCTACGAGCAGTACTTC. This codes for CASSLTSGSYEQYF.

This clonotype appeared a few times. The chain employs TRBV6-5 and TRBJ1-6; 7 bases map to TRBD1. The germline V gene encodes CDR1 MNHEY and CDR2 SVGAGI. The V segment lost 4 bases and the J segment 6 bases; nucleotides outside the gene matches: 3. The CDR3 sequence is 14 residues long. CDR3 in amino acids: CASSSDRTNSPLHF. CDR3 nucleotides: TGTGCCAGCAGTTCGGACAGGACTAATTCACCCCTCCACTTT.

The V call is TRBV7-9, the J call TRBJ1-1; weak D call: TRBD1 (5 bases). The CDR3 covers 18 residues. Trimming took off 0 bases at V and 0 bases at J, with 17 bases between the two ends. CDR1 is SEHNR and CDR2 is FQNEAQ in the germline V gene (reference sequence). The CDR3 DNA is TGTGCCAGCAGCTTAGCGGCGGGGGGGGTTGGCATGAACACTGAAGCTTTCTTT. Encoded protein: CASSLAAGGVGMNTEAFF.

The chain employs TRBV20-1 and TRBJ2-7; TRBD1 matches at 12 bases. The CDR3 is 15 amino acids. Germline CDR1 and CDR2: DFQATT and SNEGSKA (reference sequence). The junction had 7 bases not matched to a gene; V was cut back by 3 bases and J by 4 bases. CDR3 DNA sequence: TGCAGTGCTAGTAGAGGGACAGGGGGCAGGTACGAGCAGTACTTC. This codes for CSASRGTGGRYEQYF.

The chain employs TRBV11-3 and TRBJ2-5; D is undetermined. CDR3 length: 12 residues. CDR1 and CDR2 from the germline V gene are SGHNT and YENEEA. V lost 5 bases and J 2 bases, leaving 6 bases between the germline ends. In DNA, the CDR3 is TGTGCCAGCAGCCGTACGCAAGAGACCCAGTACTTC. This translates into CASSRTQETQYF.

The genes are TRBV5-6 and TRBJ1-2; D remains ambiguous. The CDR3 is 14 amino acids. V was clipped by 6 bases and J by 4 bases, with 16 bases between them. Per germline, CDR1 SGHDT and CDR2 YYEEEE. The CDR3 here is CASTLGPDGYGYTF. CDR3 in DNA: TGTGCCAGCACTTTGGGTCCGGACGGCTATGGCTACACCTTC.

This chain joins TRBV7-2 and TRBJ2-1; TRBD2 agrees at 14 bases. Germline CDR1 is SGHTA and CDR2 is FQGNSA. V lost 0 bases, J lost 0 bases, and 1 base stayed unmatched. This CDR3 is built from 18 residues. CDR3 loop: CASSLAGTSGSSYNEQFF. The CDR3 nucleotides are TGTGCCAGCAGCTTAGCGGGGACTAGCGGGAGCTCCTACAATGAGCAGTTCTTC.

The chain combines TRBV4-3 with TRBJ1-2, with TRBD1 identical over 11 bases. V was clipped by 0 bases and J by 8 bases; unmatched bases: 8. CDR1 LGHNA and CDR2 YSLEER come from the germline V gene. The CDR3 has 16 residues. CDR3 coding DNA: TGCGCCAGCAGCCAAGATATAGGACAGGGGGCTTGGGGCTACACCTTC. Protein: CASSQDIGQGAWGYTF.

This clonotype was seen a handful of times. V is TRBV6-5 and J is TRBJ1-2; the D is unclear. The CDR3 length is 13 residues. V lost 2 bases, J lost 8 bases, and 12 bases lay in between. The germline CDR1 and CDR2 sequences are MNHEY and SVGAGI. The CDR3 is CASSYTALIGYTF. In DNA form, the CDR3 reads TGTGCCAGCAGTTACACAGCTCTCATCGGCTACACCTTC.

This clonotype was seen more than once but under ten times. The genes are TRBV7-2 and TRBJ1-2, with TRBD1 matching over 7 bases. The ends lost 3 bases at V and 4 bases at J; junction bases unmatched: 8. The CDR3 runs 15 residues. Germline lookup yields CDR1 SGHTA and CDR2 FQGNSA. The DNA for the CDR3 is TGTGCCAGCAGCTTGGACCCGACAGGGATCTATGGCTACACCTTC. Translation: CASSLDPTGIYGYTF.

The gene calls are TRBV2 and TRBJ1-1; tentatively, D is TRBD1 (5 bases). Germline lookup yields CDR1 SNHLY and CDR2 FYNNEI. The V gene lost 3 bases and the J gene lost 10 bases, with 12 bases spanning the gap. The length of the CDR3 is 12 residues. This chain's CDR3 is CASSEDRQPAFF. DNA for the CDR3: TGTGCCAGCAGTGAGGATCGACAGCCAGCTTTCTTT.

V and J are TRBV7-2 and TRBJ1-2; D is unresolved. Germline V gene data show CDR1 as SGHTA and CDR2 as FQGNSA. The V and J ends lost 6 bases and 6 bases respectively, with 11 bases between them. CDR3 length: 12 residues. The CDR3 nucleotides read TGTGCCAGCAGTACACTCAGTCATGGCTACACCTTC. It yields the protein CASSTLSHGYTF.

This sequence joins TRBV7-2 and TRBJ1-1; no reliable D call. V was shortened by 1 base and J by 0 bases, with 6 bases between the two germline ends. The CDR3 extends over 14 amino acids. Germline V gene sequence: CDR1 SGHTA, CDR2 FQGNSA. The CDR3 DNA reads TGTGCCAGCAGCTTAGACGGGGTGAACACTGAAGCTTTCTTT. Translating it yields CASSLDGVNTEAFF.

This chain joins TRBV21-1 and TRBJ2-7; TRBD1 reflects the table's D call only, with no check against the DNA. TRBV21-1 is a recognized pseudogene. The CDR3 consists of 11 residues. The CDR3 region has the DNA TGTGCCATGAGGGGGCTTTACGAGCAGTACTTC. This sequence encodes CAMRGLYEQYF.

This clonotype was seen just once. V usage is TRBV7-2 and J usage is TRBJ2-7; D is ambiguous. CDR1 is SGHTA, CDR2 FQGNSA, per germline. Trimming shortened V by 4 bases and J by 3 bases, and 7 bases separated the two germline ends. The CDR3 extends over 12 amino acids. The CDR3 bases are TGTGCCAGCAGCTCCTACCTCTACGAGCAGTACTTC. Translated, it gives CASSSYLYEQYF.

This clonotype was found a few times. The gene calls are TRBV24-1 and TRBJ2-1, with a weak D call TRBD2 (5 bases). There are 14 residues in the CDR3. CDR1 is KGHDR, CDR2 SFDVKD, per germline. Between the trimmed V and J ends, which lost 3 bases and 6 bases, there was a span of 11 bases. The CDR3 DNA reads as TGTGCCACCAGTGATGACCCCGGGGTCAATGAGCAGTTCTTC. Protein sequence: CATSDDPGVNEQFF.

A few counts support this clonotype. The rearrangement links TRBV6-2 or TRBV6-3 to TRBJ1-2, with D uncertain. V was cut by 0 bases and J by 3 bases, with 5 bases left in between. The germline gives CDR1 MNHEY, CDR2 SVGEGT. The CDR3 runs to 13 residues. The CDR3 DNA reads TGTGCCAGCAGTTACTCCCAGTACTATGGCTACACCTTC. This gives the protein CASSYSQYYGYTF.

This rearrangement joins TRBV7-2 to TRBJ2-3; a weak D match, TRBD1 (5 bases). CDR1 and CDR2 from the germline V gene are SGHTA and FQGNSA. This CDR3 is 13 amino acids long. Between the trimmed V and J ends, which lost 5 bases and 6 bases, there was a span of 12 bases. The CDR3 here is CASSRQTRDTQYF. The CDR3 DNA is TGTGCCAGCAGCAGACAGACTCGGGATACGCAGTATTTT.

This clonotype has only a few counts. The rearrangement links TRBV27 to TRBJ2-7; D is possibly TRBD1 (6 bases). The CDR3 has 15 amino acids. CDR1 and CDR2 (germline): MNHEY, SMNVEV (reference sequence). Trimming removed 5 bases at V and 6 bases at J, with 20 bases between. The CDR3 coding sequence is TGTGCCAGCAGTCTGAACCCTTATACAGGGAGCGAGCAGTACTTC. The encoded protein is CASSLNPYTGSEQYF.

This clonotype was seen a handful of times. The V call is TRBV6-1, the J call TRBJ2-5, with TRBD1 matching over 10 bases. Germline V gene data show CDR1 as MNHNS and CDR2 as SASEGT. With V trimmed by 5 bases and J by 4 bases, 7 bases remained unmatched. CDR3 size: 15 residues. CDR3 nucleotides: TGTGCCAGCAGTACGCGACAGGGGGCGGGAGAGACCCAGTACTTC. Protein: CASSTRQGAGETQYF.

The gene calls are TRBV10-3 and TRBJ1-2; D call uncertain. Trimming stripped 6 bases from V and 8 bases from J, with 19 bases between. This CDR3 is 14 amino acids long. Germline-derived CDR1 and CDR2 are ENHRY and SYGVKD. The DNA of the CDR3 is TGTGCCATCAGACCCGAGGACGGGATCCAAGGCTACACCTTC. Translated, it gives CAIRPEDGIQGYTF.

The table lists this clonotype with a few counts. CDR3 in DNA: TGTGCCAGCATTCGGCCCACTGAAGCTTTCTTT. Its protein is CASIRPTEAFF. The chain combines TRBV6-2 or TRBV6-3 with TRBJ1-1, with D unclear. Trimming took off 7 bases at V and 4 bases at J, with 7 bases between the two ends. The CDR3 has 11 amino acids. CDR1 and CDR2 (germline): MNHEY, SVGEGT.

V gene TRBV7-3 combines with J gene TRBJ1-1, with D perhaps matching TRBD1 (6 bases). CDR3 length equals 13 residues. V was shortened by 6 bases and J by 4 bases, with 12 bases between the two germline ends. In germline, CDR1 is SGHTA, CDR2 FQGTGA. The CDR3 sequence: CASSLAGATEAFF. The DNA of the CDR3 is TGTGCCAGCAGTTTAGCAGGGGCCACTGAAGCTTTCTTT.